A selection of T cell receptor beta chains follows, all from one sample in a study of early T cells in non-severe SARS-CoV-2 infection. One entry per CDR3 protein results from TCRdb running MiXCR on the 5' RACE reads. The repertoire holds about 64,000 distinct CDR3 sequences, with 8% to 9% as singletons. The sample consisted of whole blood, taken at baseline. Receptors were obtained from an adult who was a healthcare worker with PCR-confirmed SARS-CoV-2 infection or an uninfected control (not recorded which). Both conserved end residues are part of each CDR3. The D gene is left open where the match is weak. The size field is filled for only some rows; it gives once, few, many or a size class.

TRBJ1-6 | TRBV4-1 | NA | NA | CASSHRDGLNSPLHF | TGCGCCAGCAGCCACCGGGACGGACTCAATTCACCCCTCCACTTT
TRBJ1-6 | TRBV29-1 | many | TRBD1 | CSVGTGSNSPLHF | TGCAGCGTTGGGACAGGGAGTAATTCACCCCTCCACTTT
TRBJ2-5 | TRBV28 | many | NA | CASSLGRSGIRETQYF | TGTGCCAGCAGTTTAGGGCGGTCGGGGATCAGAGAGACCCAGTACTTC
TRBJ1-4 | TRBV11-2 | medium-sized | NA | CASSSDRNIGLIVATNEKLFF | TGTGCCAGCAGCTCCGATAGAAATATCGGACTAATAGTTGCAACTAATGAAAAACTGTTTTTT
TRBJ2-2 | TRBV6-5 | many | TRBD1 | CASDPGQGARGGLASTGELFF | TGTGCCAGCGATCCGGGACAGGGGGCGCGAGGGGGACTAGCGAGCACCGGGGAGCTGTTTTTT
TRBJ2-7 | TRBV29-1 | few | NA | CSAAKGQGEQYF | TGCAGCGCCGCGAAGGGGCAGGGCGAGCAGTACTTC
TRBJ1-5 | TRBV5-1 | NA | TRBD1 | CASSPGTAGNQPQHF | TGCGCCAGCAGCCCCGGGACAGCAGGCAATCAGCCCCAGCATTTT
TRBJ2-5 | TRBV11-1 | NA | NA | CASSLRRLNQETQYF | TGTGCCAGCAGCTTAAGGAGACTGAACCAAGAGACCCAGTACTTC
TRBJ2-7 | TRBV5-1 | NA | TRBD2 | CASSPRTSGRHEQYF | TGCGCCAGCAGCCCGCGGACTAGCGGGAGACACGAGCAGTACTTC
TRBJ2-3 | TRBV5-4 | NA | TRBD2 | CASSLGVAGPTDTQYF | TGTGCCAGCAGCTTGGGCGTAGCGGGTCCCACAGATACGCAGTATTTT
TRBJ2-5 | TRBV7-2 | few | TRBD2 | CASTVLASQETQYF | TGTGCCAGCACCGTACTAGCGTCCCAAGAGACCCAGTACTTC
TRBJ2-1 | TRBV4-1 | NA | NA | CASSQDTLAHSYNEQFF | TGCGCCAGCAGCCAAGATACCCTAGCGCACTCCTACAATGAGCAGTTCTTC
TRBJ1-2 | TRBV2 | NA | NA | CASSKTPRAEDYGYTF | TGTGCCAGCAGTAAAACCCCCCGGGCAGAAGACTATGGCTACACCTTC
TRBJ2-1 | TRBV7-9 | many | NA | CASSPGLHNEQFF | TGTGCCAGCAGCCCGGGACTTCACAATGAGCAGTTCTTC
TRBJ2-1 | TRBV7-2 | NA | TRBD2 | CASSLASGNYNEQFF | TGTGCCAGCAGCTTAGCTAGCGGGAATTACAATGAGCAGTTCTTC
TRBJ2-1 | TRBV7-2 | many | TRBD2 | CASSFQNLAGVPQFF | TGTGCCAGCAGCTTCCAAAATCTAGCGGGAGTCCCGCAGTTCTTC
TRBJ1-2 | TRBV3-1 | NA | NA | CASSQDWRTASYGYTF | TGTGCCAGCAGCCAAGATTGGAGGACAGCTTCCTATGGCTACACCTTC
TRBJ2-1 | TRBV7-2 | many | NA | CASSLWTDYNEQFF | TGTGCCAGCAGCCTATGGACCGACTACAATGAGCAGTTCTTC
TRBJ1-5 | TRBV18 | many | NA | CASSFTESNQPQHF | TGTGCCAGCTCGTTTACAGAGAGCAATCAGCCCCAGCATTTT
TRBJ1-1 | TRBV6-2/TRBV6-3 | many | TRBD1 | CASSSRTGAVTEAFF | TGTGCCAGCAGTTCGAGGACAGGGGCGGTGACTGAAGCTTTCTTT
TRBJ2-2 | TRBV7-9 | many | NA | CASSFGHTSNTGELFF | TGTGCCAGCAGCTTTGGACATACCTCGAACACCGGGGAGCTGTTTTTT
TRBJ2-2 | TRBV7-6 | many | TRBD2 | CASSLGGGRATGELFF | TGTGCCAGCAGCTTAGGAGGCGGGAGGGCGACCGGGGAGCTGTTTTTT
TRBJ2-1 | TRBV12-3/TRBV12-4 | few | TRBD2 | CASRPAPAGGYLGQFF | TGTGCCAGCAGGCCGGCTCCTGCGGGAGGGTATCTGGGGCAGTTCTTC
TRBJ2-2 | TRBV12-3/TRBV12-4 | many | NA | CASSPRNTGELFF | TGTGCCAGCAGTCCAAGGAACACCGGGGAGCTGTTTTTT
TRBJ1-2 | TRBV5-4 | few | NA | CASSLAWANYGYTF | TGTGCCAGCAGCTTGGCTTGGGCGAACTATGGCTACACCTTC
TRBJ2-1 | TRBV29-1 | NA | TRBD2 | CSASGRATNEQFF | TGCAGCGCTAGCGGGAGGGCCACAAATGAGCAGTTCTTC
TRBJ1-2 | TRBV12-3/TRBV12-4 | many | NA | CASSFGTSFYGYTF | TGTGCCAGCAGTTTTGGAACAAGCTTCTATGGCTACACCTTC
TRBJ1-2 | TRBV12-3/TRBV12-4 | many | NA | CASRLQVNYGYTF | TGTGCCAGCAGGTTACAGGTTAACTATGGCTACACCTTC
TRBJ2-1 | TRBV12-3/TRBV12-4 | NA | TRBD2 | CASRPGTSNGNEQFF | TGTGCCAGCAGGCCCGGGACTAGCAATGGGAATGAGCAGTTCTTC
TRBJ2-1 | TRBV29-1 | many | TRBD2 | CSVWGLAATYNEQFF | TGCAGCGTCTGGGGACTAGCGGCTACCTACAATGAGCAGTTCTTC
TRBJ2-7 | TRBV9 | NA | TRBD2 | CASSNGLAGGEQYF | TGTGCCAGCAGCAACGGACTAGCGGGAGGGGAGCAGTACTTC
TRBJ2-1 | TRBV20-1 | many | NA | CSAPHRGNSLDYNEQFF | TGCAGTGCTCCCCACCGGGGGAACTCCCTTGACTACAATGAGCAGTTCTTC
TRBJ2-3 | TRBV5-4 | few | NA | CASSWATTDTQYF | TGTGCCAGCAGCTGGGCTACCACAGATACGCAGTATTTT
TRBJ2-7 | TRBV20-1 | NA | NA | CSASEAAHEQYF | TGCAGTGCTAGTGAGGCAGCGCACGAGCAGTACTTC
TRBJ1-5 | TRBV18 | few | NA | CASSPSGGVNQPQHF | TGTGCCAGCTCACCAAGCGGGGGGGTCAATCAGCCCCAGCATTTT
TRBJ1-1 | TRBV30 | few | TRBD1 | CAWSGPLQGARAEAFF | TGTGCCTGGAGTGGACCCTTACAGGGGGCAAGGGCTGAAGCTTTCTTT
TRBJ2-4 | TRBV7-2 | few | NA | CASSLKAGHLNIQYF | TGTGCCAGCAGTCTAAAAGCGGGTCATCTAAACATTCAGTACTTC
TRBJ2-7 | TRBV5-6 | few | NA | CASSLGSSSYEQYF | TGTGCCAGCAGCTTAGGGAGTAGCTCCTACGAGCAGTACTTC
TRBJ1-3 | TRBV4-3 | few | NA | CASSHLKSSGNTIYF | TGCGCCAGCAGCCACCTCAAGAGCTCTGGAAACACCATATATTTT
TRBJ2-7 | TRBV7-2 | few | TRBD2 | CASSQLAVGAVQQYF | TGTGCCAGCAGCCAGCTAGCGGTTGGGGCGGTCCAGCAGTACTTC
TRBJ2-2 | TRBV25-1 | few | TRBD2 | CASSEWGGSTGELFF | TGTGCCAGCAGTGAATGGGGGGGTTCCACCGGGGAGCTGTTTTTT
TRBJ2-7 | TRBV5-5 | NA | TRBD2 | CASSATREGEQYF | TGTGCCAGCAGCGCCACCAGGGAGGGCGAGCAGTACTTC
TRBJ2-3 | TRBV7-2 | few | TRBD1 | CASSSNRGIVTQYF | TGTGCCAGCAGCTCTAACAGGGGGATAGTTACGCAGTATTTT
TRBJ2-7 | TRBV6-5 | NA | NA | CASSWGSFYEQYF | TGTGCCAGCAGTTGGGGATCTTTCTACGAGCAGTACTTC